This T cell receptor (beta chain) is drawn from a study of blood T cell repertoires in COVID-19. CDR3 length equals 12 residues. Germline V gene data show CDR1 as LNHDA and CDR2 as SQIVND (reference sequence). Trimming left V 4 bases short and J 9 bases short, with 10 bases between. The table came from immunoSEQ multiplex PCR; TCRdb's copy has only in-frame clones and leaves some out. This table holds 300,000 to 350,000 clones, around 89% found once. Material: PBMCs or T cells enriched from blood (not recorded which). This clonotype was sampled from a woman under 30 with acute COVID-19. The V call is TRBV19, the J call TRBJ2-1; possibly TRBD2 for D (6 bases). In DNA form, the CDR3 reads TGTGCCAGTAGTACCTCTAGCGCTGAGCAGTTCTTC. Protein sequence: CASSTSSAEQFF.